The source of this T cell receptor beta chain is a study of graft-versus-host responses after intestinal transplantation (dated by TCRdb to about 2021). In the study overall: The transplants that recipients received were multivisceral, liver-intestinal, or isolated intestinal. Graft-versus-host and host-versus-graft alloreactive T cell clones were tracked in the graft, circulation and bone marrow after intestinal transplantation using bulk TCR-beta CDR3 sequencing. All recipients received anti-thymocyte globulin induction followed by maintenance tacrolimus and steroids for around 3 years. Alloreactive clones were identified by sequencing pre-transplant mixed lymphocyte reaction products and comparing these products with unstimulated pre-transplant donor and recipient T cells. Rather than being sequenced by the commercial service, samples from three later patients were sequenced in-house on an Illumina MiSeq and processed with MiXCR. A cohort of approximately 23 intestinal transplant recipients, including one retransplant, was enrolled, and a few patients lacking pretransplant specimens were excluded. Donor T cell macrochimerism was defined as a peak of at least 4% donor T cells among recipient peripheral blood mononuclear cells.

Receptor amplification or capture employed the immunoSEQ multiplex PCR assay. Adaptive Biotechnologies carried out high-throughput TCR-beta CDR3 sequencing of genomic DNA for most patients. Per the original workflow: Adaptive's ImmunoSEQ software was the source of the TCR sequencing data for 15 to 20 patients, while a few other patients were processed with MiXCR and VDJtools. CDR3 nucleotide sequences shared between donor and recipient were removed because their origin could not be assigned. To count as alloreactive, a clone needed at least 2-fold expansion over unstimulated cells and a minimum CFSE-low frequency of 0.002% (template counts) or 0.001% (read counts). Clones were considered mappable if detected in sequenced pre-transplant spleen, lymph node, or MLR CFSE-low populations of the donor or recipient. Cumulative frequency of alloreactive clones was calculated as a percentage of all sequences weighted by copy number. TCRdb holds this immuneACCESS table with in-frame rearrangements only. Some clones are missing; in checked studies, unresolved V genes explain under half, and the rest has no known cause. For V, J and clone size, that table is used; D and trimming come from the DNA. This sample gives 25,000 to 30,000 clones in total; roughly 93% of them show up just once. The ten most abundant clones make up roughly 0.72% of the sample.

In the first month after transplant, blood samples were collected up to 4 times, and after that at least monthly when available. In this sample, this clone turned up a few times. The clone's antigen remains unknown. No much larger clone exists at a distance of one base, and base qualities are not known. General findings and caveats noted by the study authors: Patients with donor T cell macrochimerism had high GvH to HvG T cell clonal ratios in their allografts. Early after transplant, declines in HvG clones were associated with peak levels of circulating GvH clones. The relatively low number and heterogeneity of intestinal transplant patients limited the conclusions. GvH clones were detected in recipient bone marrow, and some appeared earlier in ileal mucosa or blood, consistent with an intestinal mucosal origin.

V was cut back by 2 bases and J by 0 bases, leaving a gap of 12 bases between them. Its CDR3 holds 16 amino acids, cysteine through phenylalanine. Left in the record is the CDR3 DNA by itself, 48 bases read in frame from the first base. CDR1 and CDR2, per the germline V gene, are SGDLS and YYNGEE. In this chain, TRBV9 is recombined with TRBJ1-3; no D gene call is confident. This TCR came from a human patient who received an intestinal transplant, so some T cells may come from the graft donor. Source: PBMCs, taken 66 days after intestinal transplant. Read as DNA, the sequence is TGTGCCAGCAGCGTCTATAGTACCGACTCTGGAAACACCATATATTTT. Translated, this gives CASSVYSTDSGNTIYF.